This passage covers 14 T cell receptor beta chains from one sample sequenced in a study of T cell repertoires in cytomegalovirus infection. From the reads, TCRdb called clonotypes with MiXCR, one entry per CDR3 protein. The sample includes hundreds of thousands of distinct CDR3 sequences, roughly a third of them seen just once. Their target antigens are unknown. Source: cultured PBMCs, taken from culture after CMV antigen stimulation. These receptors were taken from a human donor in good health (CMV status not recorded). Some clones in this sample may be carry-over from other donors' samples.

V is TRBV29-1 and J is TRBJ2-5, with 11 bases identical to TRBD2. Trimming removed 7 bases from V and 5 bases from J; junction bases left unmatched: 9. The CDR3 is 14 amino acids. The germline CDR1 and CDR2 sequences are SQVTM and ANQGSEA. In DNA form, the CDR3 reads TGCAGCGCCCCACTAGCGGGAGCCCGGGAGACCCAGTACTTC. It is translated as CSAPLAGARETQYF.

The chain combines TRBV7-3 with TRBJ1-2; weak D call: TRBD1 (5 bases). Germline CDR1 and CDR2: SGHTA and FQGTGA. V lost 5 bases and J 8 bases, leaving 15 bases between the germline ends. CDR3 length equals 13 residues. CDR3 in DNA: TGTGCCAGCAGCGAACCGGGGGGTTACGGCTACACCTTC. Its translation: CASSEPGGYGYTF.

The chain combines TRBV24-1 with TRBJ2-1, with 10 bases fitting TRBD1. The CDR3 runs to 15 residues. V trimming: 5 bases; J trimming: 10 bases; junction bases outside the gene matches: 10. Germline-derived CDR1 and CDR2 are KGHDR and SFDVKD. The DNA of the CDR3 is TGTGCCACCAGTGCATCTACGGACAGGGGGAACGAGCAGTTCTTC. Protein product: CATSASTDRGNEQFF.

The chain combines TRBV12-3 or TRBV12-4 with TRBJ1-2, with TRBD1 as a possible D gene (5 bases). Trimming stripped 4 bases from V and 7 bases from J, with 19 bases between. The CDR3 covers 15 residues. The CDR3 region is CASSWGEAGQSGYTF. CDR3 DNA: TGTGCCAGCAGTTGGGGTGAGGCAGGGCAGAGTGGCTACACCTTC.

The gene calls are TRBV12-3 or TRBV12-4 and TRBJ2-1; D might be TRBD2 (6 bases). The CDR3 loop spans 14 amino acids. V was clipped by 7 bases and J by 9 bases, with 19 bases between them. CDR3 amino acids: CASNPEEGRPEQFF. CDR3 sequence (DNA): TGTGCCAGCAACCCCGAGGAGGGCCGCCCTGAGCAGTTCTTC.

This chain connects TRBV20-1 to TRBJ1-1, with no clear D. Trimming stripped 3 bases from V and 3 bases from J, with 14 bases between. CDR3 size: 14 residues. CDR1 is DFQATT and CDR2 is SNEGSKA in the germline V gene (reference sequence). CDR3 sequence: CSASVRGQDTEAFF. CDR3 in DNA: TGCAGTGCTAGCGTACGCGGGCAGGACACTGAAGCTTTCTTT.

The V and J genes are TRBV10-3 and TRBJ1-1; no reliable D call. Trimming pared 3 bases from V and 1 base from J, leaving 12 bases between. CDR3 length: 15 residues. CDR1 ENHRY and CDR2 SYGVKD come from the germline V gene. CDR3 region: CAISEVKGKNTEAFF. CDR3 in DNA: TGTGCCATCAGTGAAGTGAAGGGAAAGAACACTGAAGCTTTCTTT.

The chain uses TRBV27 and TRBJ1-1; unclear D gene. From germline, CDR1 is MNHEY and CDR2 SMNVEV (reference sequence). This CDR3 region has 14 residues. V gave up 0 bases and J gave up 4 bases, with 9 bases separating them. CDR3 DNA: TGTGCCAGCAGTTTATCGAGCAAGAGCACTGAAGCTTTCTTT. Residues: CASSLSSKSTEAFF.

This clonotype was seen more than once but under ten times. V and J are TRBV7-9 and TRBJ2-6; 8 bases fit TRBD1. V shed 6 bases, J shed 0 bases, and the junction held 7 bases outside the gene matches. CDR3 size: 17 residues. The germline gives CDR1 SEHNR, CDR2 FQNEAQ (reference sequence). This CDR3 is CASSSSTGGSGANVLTF. The CDR3 nucleotides are TGTGCCAGCAGTAGTTCAACAGGGGGCTCTGGGGCCAACGTCCTGACTTTC.

This clonotype was found a few times. The J gene is TRBJ1-2, the V gene TRBV19; 7 positions match TRBD1. Trimming at V came to 6 bases and at J to 5 bases, leaving 9 bases not matched to a gene. Germline assignment: CDR1 LNHDA and CDR2 SQIVND (reference sequence). The CDR3 consists of 14 residues. CDR3 nucleotide sequence: TGTGCCAGTAGCAGGGACAGCCAAGGATATGGCTACACCTTC. This gives the protein CASSRDSQGYGYTF.

V gene TRBV7-8 combines with J gene TRBJ1-1; D gene unclear. The V end lost 1 base, the J end lost 2 bases, and 8 bases lay between the germline ends. The CDR3 is 14 amino acids. Germline V lookup: CDR1 SGHVS, CDR2 FQNEAQ. This CDR3 reads CASSLGHLNTEAFF. DNA for the CDR3: TGTGCCAGCAGCTTAGGACACCTAAACACTGAAGCTTTCTTT.

This chain uses TRBV20-1 with TRBJ2-3, with a possible D match to TRBD1 (6 bases). Per the germline V gene, CDR1 is DFQATT and CDR2 is SNEGSKA (reference sequence). V shed 1 base and J shed 2 bases, with 10 bases lying between them. The CDR3 contains 14 residues. The CDR3 DNA is TGCAGTGCTAGAGGGCGGACAGTCACAGATACGCAGTATTTT. Encoded protein: CSARGRTVTDTQYF.

This chain joins TRBV24-1 and TRBJ2-5; 10 nucleotides align to TRBD2. Germline lookup yields CDR1 KGHDR and CDR2 SFDVKD. The CDR3 runs to 16 residues. J was trimmed by 7 bases and V by 4 bases; bases with no gene match: 11. CDR3 bases: TGTGCCACCAGTGAAGGAGGGACTAGCGCTCAGAGGACCCAGTACTTC. Translation: CATSEGGTSAQRTQYF.

The rearrangement uses TRBV28 and TRBJ1-4; D is possibly TRBD1 (5 bases). Germline V gene sequence: CDR1 MDHEN, CDR2 SYDVKM. V dropped 6 bases and J dropped 7 bases, with 12 bases sitting between them. The CDR3 contains 13 residues. The chain's CDR3 is CASRDPGREKLFF. The CDR3 DNA sequence: TGTGCCAGCAGGGATCCGGGACGTGAAAAACTGTTTTTT.